This entry lists 3 T cell receptor beta chains sequenced from one sample in a study of identical twins. MiXCR, applied by TCRdb to the 5' RACE reads, yields one record per CDR3 protein. This table holds 1.5 million to 2 million distinct CDR3 sequences, more than 30% found once. The material sequenced was cord blood. All receptors come from a newborn girl in good health.

V usage is TRBV28 and J usage is TRBJ2-3; D possibly corresponds to TRBD1 (7 bases). Germline lookup yields CDR1 MDHEN and CDR2 SYDVKM. The V end was cut by 1 base, the J end by 0 bases, with 14 bases between. The CDR3 runs 17 residues. Here the CDR3 DNA reads TGTGCCAGCAGTTTATCAGGGGGAGGTGTCAGCACAGATACGCAGTATTTT. Its translation: CASSLSGGGVSTDTQYF. Full variable domain (remainder filled in from reference TRBV28 and TRBJ2-3): DVKVTQSSRYLVKRTGEKVFLECVQDMDHENMFWYRQDPGLGLRLIYFSYDVKMKEKGDIPEGYSVSREKKERFSLILESASTNQTSMYLCASSLSGGGVSTDTQYFGPGTRLTVL.

This clonotype appeared a single time. This CDR3 is CASSKRTGPATNEKLFF. CDR3 DNA sequence: TGTGCCAGCAGTAAACGGACAGGGCCGGCAACTAATGAAAAACTGTTTTTT. The chain links TRBV27 to TRBJ1-4; 8 nucleotides align to TRBD1. Germline CDR1 MNHEY, CDR2 SMNVEV (reference sequence). After removal of 5 bases from V and 0 bases from J, the junction contained 8 bases not matched to a gene. CDR3 length equals 17 residues.

At least ten counts were recorded for this clonotype. J is TRBJ1-2 and V is TRBV12-3 or TRBV12-4; TRBD1 agrees at 7 bases. The CDR3 is 15 amino acids. Trimming took 7 bases from V and 2 from J; bases not matched to a gene: 10. Here the CDR3 DNA reads TGTGCCAGCACCCAAGTCGGACAGGAAAACTATGGCTACACCTTC. Translation: CASTQVGQENYGYTF.